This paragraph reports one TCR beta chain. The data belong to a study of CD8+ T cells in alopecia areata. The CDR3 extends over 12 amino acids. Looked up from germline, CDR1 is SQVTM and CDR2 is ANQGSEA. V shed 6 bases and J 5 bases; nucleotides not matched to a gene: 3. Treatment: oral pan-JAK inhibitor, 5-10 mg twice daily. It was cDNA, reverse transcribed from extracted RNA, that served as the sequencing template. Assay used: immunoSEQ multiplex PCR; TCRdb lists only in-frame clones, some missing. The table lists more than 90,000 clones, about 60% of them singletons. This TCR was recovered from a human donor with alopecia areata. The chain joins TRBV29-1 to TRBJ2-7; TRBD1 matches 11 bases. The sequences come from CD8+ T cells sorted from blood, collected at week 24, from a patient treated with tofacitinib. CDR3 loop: CSVGTGGHEQYF. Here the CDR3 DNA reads TGCAGCGTAGGGACAGGGGGTCACGAGCAGTACTTC.